This TCR beta chain was sequenced in a study of blood T cell repertoires in COVID-19. Study-level information: COVID-19 samples collected from the United States, Italy and Spain covered acute and convalescent phases.

This CDR3 is 15 amino acids long. Germline CDR1 reads SGHRS; CDR2 reads YFSETQ. Trimming at V came to 4 bases and at J to 2 bases, leaving 8 bases not matched to a gene. Using immunoSEQ multiplex PCR, the repertoire was profiled, and TCRdb retains in-frame clones only, with some absent. The table lists about 190,000 clones, about 88% of them singletons. The source of this sequence is a man aged 25 to 45 with acute or convalescent COVID-19. The material sequenced was peripheral blood. The gene calls are TRBV5-1 and TRBJ2-5; 7 bases align to TRBD1. CDR3: CASSQGTALQETQYF. The CDR3 DNA is TGCGCCAGCAGCCAGGGGACAGCCTTACAAGAGACCCAGTACTTC.